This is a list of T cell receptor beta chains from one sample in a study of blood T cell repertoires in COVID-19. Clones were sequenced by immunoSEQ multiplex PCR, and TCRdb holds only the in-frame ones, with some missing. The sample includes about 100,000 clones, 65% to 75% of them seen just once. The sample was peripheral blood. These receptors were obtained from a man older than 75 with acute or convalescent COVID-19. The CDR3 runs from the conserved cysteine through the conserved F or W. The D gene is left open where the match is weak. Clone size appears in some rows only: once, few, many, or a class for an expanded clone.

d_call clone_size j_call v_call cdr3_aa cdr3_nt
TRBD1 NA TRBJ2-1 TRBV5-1 CASSLGSTGQFKNEQFF TGCGCCAGCAGCTTGGGATCGACGGGACAGTTCAAGAATGAGCAGTTCTTC
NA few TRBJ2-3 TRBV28 CASSWRSTDTQYF TGTGCCAGCAGTTGGAGGAGCACAGATACGCAGTATTTT
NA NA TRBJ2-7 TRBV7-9 CASSLDNPGVEQYF TGTGCCAGCAGCTTAGATAACCCAGGGGTCGAGCAGTACTTC
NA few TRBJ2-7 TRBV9 CASSERAGPAYEQYF TGTGCCAGCAGCGAGAGGGCGGGACCAGCCTACGAGCAGTACTTC
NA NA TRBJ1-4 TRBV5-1 CASSYQSTNEKLFF TGCGCCAGCAGCTATCAGTCAACTAATGAAAAACTGTTTTTT
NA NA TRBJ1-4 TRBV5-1 CASSLAGATNEKLFF TGCGCCAGCAGCTTGGCGGGGGCAACTAATGAAAAACTGTTTTTT
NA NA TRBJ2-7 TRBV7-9 CASGVGGLHEQYF TGTGCCAGCGGGGTCGGGGGACTCCACGAGCAGTACTTC
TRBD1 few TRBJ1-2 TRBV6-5 CASTGQGMNYGYTF TGTGCCAGCACCGGACAGGGGATGAACTATGGCTACACCTTC
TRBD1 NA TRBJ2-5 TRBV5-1 CASSSSQGRMDQYF TGCGCCAGCAGCTCTTCACAGGGGCGGATGGACCAGTACTTC
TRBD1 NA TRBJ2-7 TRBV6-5 CASSKGAPYEQYF TGTGCCAGCAGCAAGGGGGCGCCCTACGAGCAGTACTTC